The 13 T cell receptor beta chains reported below all come from one sample, sequenced in a study of blood T cells in healthy people across ages. A second PCR of about 7 to 12 cycles used a sample-barcoded 5' primer and a J-beta primer mix. TCRdb re-analysed the 5' RACE reads in MiXCR, keeping a single row per CDR3 protein. In the table there are under 700,000 distinct CDR3 sequences, under 30% of which are singletons. This same sample was also taken into another study, of T cells of mothers and their children.

Sequencing input: blood. All receptors come from a boy under 18 in good health.

This chain links TRBV7-9 with TRBJ1-4; a possible D gene is TRBD1 (6 bases). The CDR3 has 15 residues. Germline CDR1 and CDR2: SEHNR and FQNEAQ (reference sequence). V lost 5 bases and J 8 bases, leaving 18 bases between the germline ends. The CDR3 bases are TGTGCCAGCAGCCCACACCCCGCAGGGGCGGAAAAACTGTTTTTT. It translates to CASSPHPAGAEKLFF.

V gene TRBV6-4 combines with J gene TRBJ2-1, with 9 nucleotides matching TRBD2. V lost 8 bases, J lost 5 bases, and 10 bases stayed unmatched. Looked up from germline, CDR1 is MRHNA and CDR2 is SNTAGT. The CDR3 sequence is 15 residues long. The CDR3 region is CASQLASGENNEQFF. CDR3 DNA: TGTGCCAGCCAGCTGGCTAGCGGGGAAAACAATGAGCAGTTCTTC.

This clonotype was seen more than once but under ten times. The genes are TRBV7-9 and TRBJ1-2; D uncertain. CDR1 is SEHNR, CDR2 FQNEAQ, per germline (reference sequence). The CDR3 has 15 residues. Trimming shortened V by 1 base and J by 8 bases, and 17 bases separated the two germline ends. CDR3 protein: CASSLVTNNNRGYTF. The CDR3 nucleotides read TGTGCCAGCAGCTTAGTCACGAACAACAACCGGGGCTACACCTTC.

V and J are TRBV12-3 or TRBV12-4 and TRBJ2-1; perhaps D is TRBD1 or TRBD2 (6 bases each). Trimming stripped 7 bases from V and 9 bases from J, with 16 bases between. The CDR3 runs to 13 residues. The CDR3 nucleotides read TGTGCCAGCACCAATAGGGGGGCAGGTGAGCAGTTCTTC. It translates to CASTNRGAGEQFF.

A note on this clonotype: The junction differs from germline at one of its ends, possibly a read error. This chain joins TRBV6-5 and TRBJ2-6, with D possibly TRBD1 on 6 matching bases. Germline loops: CDR1 MNHEY, CDR2 SVGAGI. The CDR3 loop spans 13 amino acids. CDR3 sequence reads: CASNPTGANVPTF. CDR3 bases: TGTGCCAGCAACCCGACAGGAGCCAACGTCCCGACTTTC.

In this sample, this clonotype turned up once. The chain recombines TRBV18 with TRBJ1-5; tentative D call: TRBD1 (6 bases). Germline-derived CDR1 and CDR2 are KGHSH and LQKENI. The CDR3 runs to 20 residues. The V gene lost 5 bases and the J gene lost 1 base, with 27 bases spanning the gap. The CDR3 bases are TGTGCCAGCTCATTACGGGACATTCGAATGGGCTCTCGGAGCAATCAGCCCCAGCATTTT. Translation: CASSLRDIRMGSRSNQPQHF. Filled out from reference TRBV18 and TRBJ1-5, the complete variable domain reads NAGVMQNPRHLVRRRGQEARLRCSPMKGHSHVYWYRQLPEEGLKFMVYLQKENIIDESGMPKERFSAEFPKEGPSILRIQQVVRGDSAAYFCASSLRDIRMGSRSNQPQHFGDGTRLSIL.

J is TRBJ1-4 and V is TRBV3-1, with D possibly matching TRBD1 (5 bases). The V end lost 1 base, the J end lost 7 bases, and 13 bases lay between the germline ends. This CDR3 is built from 15 residues. From germline, CDR1 is LGHDT and CDR2 YNNKEL (reference sequence). CDR3 nucleotides: TGTGCCAGCAGCCAAGGGTTCTCCCAGGGTGAAAAACTGTTTTTT. Protein product: CASSQGFSQGEKLFF.

This clonotype occurred a few times. The chain carries TRBV4-3 and TRBJ2-1; 9 bases match TRBD2. V shed 5 bases, J shed 5 bases, and the junction held 7 bases outside the gene matches. Germline CDR1 and CDR2: LGHNA and YSLEER. CDR3 length: 15 residues. The chain's CDR3 is CASSSPSGKDNEQFF. In DNA, the CDR3 is TGCGCCAGCAGCTCACCTAGCGGGAAAGACAATGAGCAGTTCTTC.

The CDR3 DNA is TGTGCCAGCAGCTCTGGACCGATTATGAACACTGAAGCTTTCTTT. This translates into CASSSGPIMNTEAFF. The chain links TRBV7-9 to TRBJ1-1; D unclear. CDR1 is SEHNR, CDR2 FQNEAQ, per germline (reference sequence). The CDR3 is 15 residues long. Trimming removed 4 bases at V and 0 bases at J, with 12 bases between.

Remarks on this clonotype: One junction end disagrees with the germline gene, perhaps due to a read error. The chain recombines TRBV28 with TRBJ1-2; D is uncertain. The CDR3 length is 13 residues. The germline V gene has CDR1 MDHEN and CDR2 SYDVKM. The CDR3: CAGSLLGWYGYTF. CDR3 sequence (DNA): TGTGCCGGCAGTTTACTGGGTTGGTACGGCTACACCTTC.

Here the CDR3 reads CATSRDLTPDLTGELFF. DNA for the CDR3: TGTGCCACCAGCAGAGATCTCACGCCGGACCTCACCGGGGAGCTGTTTTTT. The chain combines TRBV15 with TRBJ2-2; D is unclear. The length of the CDR3 is 17 residues. V was pared by 0 bases and J by 4 bases, with 15 bases between. Germline V gene lookup returns CDR1 LNHNV and CDR2 YYDKDF (reference sequence).

This clonotype showed up just a few times. The CDR3 nucleotides read TGCGCCAGCAGCCTCGGACTAGCGGGAGGTGCGTATTTT. Translated: CASSLGLAGGAYF. V and J are TRBV4-3 and TRBJ2-3; 14 bases agree with TRBD2. The V and J ends lost 4 bases and 14 bases, in that order; junction bases with no gene match: 5. There are 13 residues in the CDR3. The germline V gene encodes CDR1 LGHNA and CDR2 YSLEER.

Many counts were recorded for this clonotype. V and J are TRBV6-1 and TRBJ1-2; D might be TRBD1 (5 bases). The CDR3 has 15 amino acids. CDR1 is MNHNS, CDR2 SASEGT, per germline. The V end lost 0 bases, the J end lost 4 bases, and 12 bases lay between the germline ends. In nucleotides, the CDR3 is TGTGCCAGCAGTGAAGCTGGGGACGCTTCCTATGGCTACACCTTC. Amino acids: CASSEAGDASYGYTF.